This T cell receptor (beta chain) comes out of a study of blood T cell repertoires in COVID-19. The overall study: Sample material is recorded as cDNA or gDNA derived from T cells, B-cell-depleted T cells, or PBMCs.

The protocol was immunoSEQ multiplex PCR, while the TCRdb copy is restricted to in-frame clones and leaves out a portion. The data hold a few hundred thousand clones, with approximately 82% observed a single time. The CDR3 extends over 14 amino acids. The germline CDR1 and CDR2 sequences are MNHEY and SMNVEV (reference sequence). The trim removed 10 bases at V and 5 bases at J, leaving 11 bases unmatched. This clonotype originated in a man aged 45-60 years with active or convalescent COVID-19. Sequencing was performed on peripheral blood. This chain uses TRBV27 with TRBJ2-3; the match to TRBD1 covers 8 bases. CDR3 nucleotides: TGTGCCACCAGGACAGGGAACTTGGGAGATACGCAGTATTTT. It specifies CATRTGNLGDTQYF.